This T cell receptor (beta chain) was documented in a study of cytomegalovirus exposure and HLA in healthy donors. About this clone itself: Antigen: not known.

Healthy people donating bone marrow made up the donors. Study results and limitations: As confirmed in vitro, three CMV-associated chains were specific for CMV antigens. A later analysis reportedly found that, within productive TCRs, an Asian-associated ancestry cluster had fewer N-insertions than the mean observed across the approximately 600 donors.

The CDR3 loop spans 18 amino acids. From germline, CDR1 is LNHDA and CDR2 SQIVND (reference sequence). V lost 4 bases and J lost 0; bases outside the gene matches: 10. Primers: 60 Vbeta forward and 13 Jbeta reverse. Using immunoSEQ multiplex PCR, the repertoire was profiled, and TCRdb retains in-frame clones only, with some absent. This table holds 110,000 to 150,000 clones, under 90% found once. This clonotype was obtained from a boy aged 2 to 10 in good health and CMV-seronegative. V and J are TRBV19 and TRBJ1-5; 9 bases are shared with TRBD1. The sequenced material came from PBMCs. The chain's CDR3 is CASSTTGTGSYSNQPQHF. CDR3 nucleotides: TGTGCCAGTAGTACGACCGGGACAGGGAGTTATAGCAATCAGCCCCAGCATTTT.